This T cell receptor beta chain was sequenced for a study of shared clonotypes between healthy human individuals. In the study overall: Per-donor plates numbered three CD4 naive, three CD4 memory, two CD8 naive and one CD8 memory. Findings of the study overall: Only a few donors were included, so the genetic and exposure-history diversity represented was limited.

Notes on this clone: As yet, its antigen is unknown.

Trimming shortened V by 4 bases and J by 1 base, and 8 bases separated the two germline ends. The CDR3 runs to 13 residues. Germline loops: CDR1 MNHEY, CDR2 SVGAGI. The assay was carried out at the deep level. This table comes from immunoSEQ multiplex PCR, and its TCRdb copy is limited to in-frame clones, with some not included. The data show around 1.5 million clones, approximately 98% seen once. Adults of Caucasian background living in Nashville, Tennessee made up all donors. V is TRBV6-5 and J is TRBJ2-7; D unclear. What was sequenced was naive CD4+ T cells sorted from blood. As to subset: CD45RA+ positively selected. The receptor comes from a man under 40 in good health. The CDR3 loop is CASSSLVSYEQYF. Written as DNA, the CDR3 is TGTGCCAGCAGTTCACTCGTATCCTACGAGCAGTACTTC.